Listed below are T cell receptor beta chains from one sample, sequenced in a study of T cells in localized non-small cell lung cancer. Data came from immunoSEQ multiplex PCR; TCRdb stores just in-frame clones and leaves some out. The data hold under 40,000 clones, with about 80% observed a single time. The specimen comprised peripheral blood, sampled before any cancer treatment. The receptors derive from a male donor at least 60 years old with stage III squamous cell lung carcinoma. CDR3s include the opening cysteine and the closing phenylalanine or tryptophan. A D gene is named only where the DNA matches it firmly. The size field is filled for only some rows; it gives once, few, many or a size class.

clone_size j_call d_call v_call cdr3_length cdr3_nt cdr3_aa
NA TRBJ2-2 TRBD2 TRBV19 17 TGTGCCAGTAGTATAAGGACTAGCGGGAGTTCTACCGGGGAGCTGTTTTTT CASSIRTSGSSTGELFF
few TRBJ1-1 TRBD1 TRBV10-1 16 TGCGCCAGCAGTGATGGGACGGGACAGGAGAACACTGAAGCTTTCTTT CASSDGTGQENTEAFF
NA TRBJ1-4 NA TRBV10-3 17 TGTGCCATCAGTGAGTCGACCTCCGGGACCCCGGGAGGAAAACTGTTTTTT CAISESTSGTPGGKLFF
NA TRBJ1-2 TRBD1 TRBV4-2 17 TGTGCCAGCAGCCCGGTTACAGGGGCGCCCTCCCATTGGGGCTACACCTTC CASSPVTGAPSHWGYTF
NA TRBJ2-3 TRBD2 TRBV10-2 14 TGCGCCAGCGCAGCGGGGAGCCGCACAGATACGCAGTATTTT CASAAGSRTDTQYF
NA TRBJ1-2 NA TRBV4-1 15 TGCGCCAGCAGCCGACAGGACCGACAACAGGATGGCTACACCTTC CASSRQDRQQDGYTF
NA TRBJ1-5 TRBD1 TRBV7-8 16 TGTGCCAGCAGCTTAGCCGGGACAGGGGGGATTCAGCCCCAGCATTTT CASSLAGTGGIQPQHF
NA TRBJ2-1 NA TRBV7-9 13 TGTGCCAGCAGCTTAGCTGGCGGAGCGGAGCAGTTCTTC CASSLAGGAEQFF
NA TRBJ1-1 TRBD1 TRBV11-2 17 TGTGCCAGCAGCTTAGATATTCTGGGGGACAGGGCCACTGAAGCTTTCTTT CASSLDILGDRATEAFF
NA TRBJ1-5 NA TRBV18 15 TGTGCCAGCTCACCACCGGCGGGTGGGAATCAGCCCCAGCATTTT CASSPPAGGNQPQHF
NA TRBJ2-1 NA TRBV15 15 TGTGCCACAAGACTATCGACTAGTCCCTACAATGAGCAGTTCTTC CATRLSTSPYNEQFF
NA TRBJ2-1 NA TRBV7-9 15 TGTGCCAGCAGCACCCGGAATATACCCCACAATGAGCAGTTCTTC CASSTRNIPHNEQFF
NA TRBJ1-5 NA TRBV19 13 TGTGCCAGTAGTGGGGGAGTAAGGCAGCCCCAGCATTTT CASSGGVRQPQHF
NA TRBJ2-7 NA TRBV7-8 12 TGTGCCAGCAGCCGCGACCTGGACGGGCAGTACTTC CASSRDLDGQYF
NA TRBJ2-3 TRBD1 TRBV18 15 TGTGCCAGCTCACCAAGGACAGGGTCCACAGATACGCAGTATTTT CASSPRTGSTDTQYF
NA TRBJ1-5 NA TRBV29-1 12 TGCAGCGCAAGGGGTCCCAATCAGCCCCAGCATTTT CSARGPNQPQHF
NA TRBJ1-2 NA TRBV11-2 14 TGTGCCAGCAGCTTAAGTGCAGGGAACTATGGCTACACCTTC CASSLSAGNYGYTF
NA TRBJ1-3 NA TRBV2 11 TGTGCCAGCGGGGCTGGAAACACCATATATTTT CASGAGNTIYF
NA TRBJ1-1 TRBD1 TRBV18 15 TGTGCCAGCTCACGACAGGGGGCGGAGGGCACTGAAGCTTTCTTT CASSRQGAEGTEAFF
NA TRBJ2-1 NA TRBV6-1 12 TGTGCCAGCAGTGACAGTAACAATGAGCAGTTCTTC CASSDSNNEQFF
NA TRBJ1-2 TRBD1 TRBV5-1 13 TGCGCCAGCAGCTTGGGGACAGGGGATGGCTACACCTTC CASSLGTGDGYTF
NA TRBJ1-2 NA TRBV5-1 14 TGCGCCAGCAGCCCCGGAGGGCAGGGCGATGGCTACACCTTC CASSPGGQGDGYTF
NA TRBJ1-1 NA TRBV19 15 TGTGCCAGTAGTATATGGCGGGGGGAGAACACTGAAGCTTTCTTT CASSIWRGENTEAFF
NA TRBJ2-7 NA TRBV7-6 13 TGTGCCAGCAGCCCGATCAGGGGAAGCGAGCAGTACTTC CASSPIRGSEQYF
NA TRBJ1-1 NA TRBV28 12 TGTGCCAGCAGTTTCCGGGGCACTGAAGCTTTCTTT CASSFRGTEAFF
NA TRBJ2-2 NA TRBV10-3 16 TGTGCCATCAGTGCCAGGCGGGGAGGCAACACCGGGGAGCTGTTTTTT CAISARRGGNTGELFF
few TRBJ2-5 TRBD1 TRBV5-1 13 TGCGCCAGCAGCTTGACAGGGGAAGAGACCCAGTACTTC CASSLTGEETQYF
NA TRBJ1-2 NA TRBV10-2 13 TGCGCCAGCAGTTTACAGGAAGCCTATGGCTACACCTTC CASSLQEAYGYTF
NA TRBJ1-2 TRBD1 TRBV29-1 13 TGCAGCGTCGGGACAGGGGGCGGCTATGGCTACACCTTC CSVGTGGGYGYTF